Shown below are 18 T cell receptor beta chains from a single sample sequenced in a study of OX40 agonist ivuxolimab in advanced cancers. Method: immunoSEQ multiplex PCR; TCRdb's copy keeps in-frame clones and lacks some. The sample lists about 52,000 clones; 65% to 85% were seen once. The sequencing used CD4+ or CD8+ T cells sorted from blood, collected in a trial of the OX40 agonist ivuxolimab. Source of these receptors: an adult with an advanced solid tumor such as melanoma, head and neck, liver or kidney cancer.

In DNA form, the CDR3 reads TGCGCCAGCAGCCAAGACCAACTAGCGGGGATCTACAATGAGCAGTTCTTC. Translating it yields CASSQDQLAGIYNEQFF. This chain uses TRBV4-3 with TRBJ2-1, with TRBD2 matching 10 bases. J lost 3 bases, V lost 0 bases, and 5 bases had no gene match. The CDR3 has 17 residues. Looked up from germline, CDR1 is LGHNA and CDR2 is YSLEER.

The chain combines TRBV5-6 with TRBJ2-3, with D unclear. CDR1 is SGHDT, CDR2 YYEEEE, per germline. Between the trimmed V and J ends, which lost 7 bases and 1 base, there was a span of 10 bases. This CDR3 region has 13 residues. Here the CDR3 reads CASHVPGTDTQYF. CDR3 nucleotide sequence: TGTGCCAGCCACGTTCCCGGCACAGATACGCAGTATTTT.

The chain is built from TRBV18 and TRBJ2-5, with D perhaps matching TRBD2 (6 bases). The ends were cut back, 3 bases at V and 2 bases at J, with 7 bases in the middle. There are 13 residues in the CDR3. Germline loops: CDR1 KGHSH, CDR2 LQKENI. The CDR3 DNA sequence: TGTGCCAGCTCACCGGAGGGGCAAGAGACCCAGTACTTC. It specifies CASSPEGQETQYF.

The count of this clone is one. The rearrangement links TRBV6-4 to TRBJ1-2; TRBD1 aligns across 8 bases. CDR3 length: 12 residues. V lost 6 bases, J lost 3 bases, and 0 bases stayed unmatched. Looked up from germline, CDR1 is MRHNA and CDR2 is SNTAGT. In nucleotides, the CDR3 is TGTGCCAGCAGGGGACAGGACTATGGCTACACCTTC. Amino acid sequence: CASRGQDYGYTF.

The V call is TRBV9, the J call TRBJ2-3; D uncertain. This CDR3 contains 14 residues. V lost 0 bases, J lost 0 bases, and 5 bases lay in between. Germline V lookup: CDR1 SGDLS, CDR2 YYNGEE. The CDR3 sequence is CASSVVDSTDTQYF. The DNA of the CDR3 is TGTGCCAGCAGCGTAGTCGACAGCACAGATACGCAGTATTTT.

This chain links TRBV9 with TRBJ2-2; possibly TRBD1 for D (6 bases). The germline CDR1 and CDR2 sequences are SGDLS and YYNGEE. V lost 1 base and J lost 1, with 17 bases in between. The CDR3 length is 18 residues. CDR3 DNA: TGTGCCAGCAGCGTATCCCCACTCAGGGGCCAGAACACCGGGGAGCTGTTTTTT. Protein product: CASSVSPLRGQNTGELFF.

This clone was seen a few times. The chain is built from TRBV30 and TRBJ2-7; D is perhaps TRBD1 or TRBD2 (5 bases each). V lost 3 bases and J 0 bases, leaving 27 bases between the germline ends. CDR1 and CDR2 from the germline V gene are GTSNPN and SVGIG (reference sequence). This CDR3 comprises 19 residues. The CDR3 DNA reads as TGTGCCTGGAGCGCGACGCCGGTTGGGACCTTCCCGGTCTCCTACGAGCAGTACTTC. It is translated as CAWSATPVGTFPVSYEQYF.

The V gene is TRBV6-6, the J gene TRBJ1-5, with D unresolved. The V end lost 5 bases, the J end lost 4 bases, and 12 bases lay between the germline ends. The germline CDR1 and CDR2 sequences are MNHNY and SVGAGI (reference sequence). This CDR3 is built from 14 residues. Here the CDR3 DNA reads TGTGCCAGCAGTCGGACCCTGGGAAATCAGCCCCAGCATTTT. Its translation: CASSRTLGNQPQHF.

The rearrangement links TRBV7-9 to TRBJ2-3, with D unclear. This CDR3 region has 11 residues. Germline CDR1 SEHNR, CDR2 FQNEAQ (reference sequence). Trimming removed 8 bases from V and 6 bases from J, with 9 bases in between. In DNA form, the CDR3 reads TGTGCCAGCGCCCAAGGGGATACGCAGTATTTT. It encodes CASAQGDTQYF.

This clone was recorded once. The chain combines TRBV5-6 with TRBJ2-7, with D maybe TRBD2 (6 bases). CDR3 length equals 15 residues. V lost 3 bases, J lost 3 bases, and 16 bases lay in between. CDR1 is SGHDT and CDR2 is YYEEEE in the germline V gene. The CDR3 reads CASSWRDSGSYEQYF. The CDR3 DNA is TGTGCCAGCAGCTGGAGGGACTCGGGAAGCTACGAGCAGTACTTC.

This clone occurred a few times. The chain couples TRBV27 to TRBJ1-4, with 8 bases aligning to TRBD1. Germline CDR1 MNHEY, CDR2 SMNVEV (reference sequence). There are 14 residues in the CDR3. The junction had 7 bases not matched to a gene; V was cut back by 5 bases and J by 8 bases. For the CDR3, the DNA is TGTGCCAGCAGTGACCTGGGACAGGCCGAAAAACTGTTTTTT. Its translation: CASSDLGQAEKLFF.

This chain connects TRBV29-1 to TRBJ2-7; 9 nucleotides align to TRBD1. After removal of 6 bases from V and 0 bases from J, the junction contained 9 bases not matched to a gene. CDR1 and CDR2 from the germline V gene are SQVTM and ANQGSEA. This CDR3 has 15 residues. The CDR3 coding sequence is TGCAGCGTAGCCACAGGGGGCAAGAGCTCCTACGAGCAGTACGTC. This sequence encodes CSVATGGKSSYEQYV.

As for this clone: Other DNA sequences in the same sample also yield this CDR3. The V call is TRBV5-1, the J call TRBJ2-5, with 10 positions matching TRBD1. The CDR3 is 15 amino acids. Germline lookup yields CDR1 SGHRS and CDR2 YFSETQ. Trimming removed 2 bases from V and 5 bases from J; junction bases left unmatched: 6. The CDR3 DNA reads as TGCGCCAGCAGCTTTGGGACAGGGGTTGGCGAGACCCAGTACTTC. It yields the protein CASSFGTGVGETQYF.

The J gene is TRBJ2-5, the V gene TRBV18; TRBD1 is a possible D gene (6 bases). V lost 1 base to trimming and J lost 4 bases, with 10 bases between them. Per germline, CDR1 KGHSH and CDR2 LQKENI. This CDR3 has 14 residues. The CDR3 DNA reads TGTGCCAGCTCACCACAACTAGGGGGAGAGACCCAGTACTTC. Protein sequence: CASSPQLGGETQYF.

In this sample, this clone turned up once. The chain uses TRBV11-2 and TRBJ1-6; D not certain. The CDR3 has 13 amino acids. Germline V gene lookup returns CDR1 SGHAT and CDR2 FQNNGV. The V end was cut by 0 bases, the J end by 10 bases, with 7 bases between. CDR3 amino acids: CASSLDMRSPLHF. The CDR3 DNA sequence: TGTGCCAGCAGCTTAGATATGCGGTCACCCCTCCACTTT.

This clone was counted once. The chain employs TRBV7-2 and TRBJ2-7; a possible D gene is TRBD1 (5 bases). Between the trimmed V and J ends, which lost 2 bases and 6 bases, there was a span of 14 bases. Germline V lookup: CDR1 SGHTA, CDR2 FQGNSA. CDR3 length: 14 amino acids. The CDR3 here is CASSLWAGPSEQYV. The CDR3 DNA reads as TGTGCCAGCAGCTTATGGGCAGGGCCAAGCGAGCAGTACGTC.

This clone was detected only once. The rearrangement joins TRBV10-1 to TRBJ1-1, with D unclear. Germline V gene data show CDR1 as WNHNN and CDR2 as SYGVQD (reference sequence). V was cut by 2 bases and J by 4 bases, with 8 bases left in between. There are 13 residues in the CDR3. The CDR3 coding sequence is TGCGCCAGCAGTGAGGATAGTCGCACTGAAGCTTTCTTT. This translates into CASSEDSRTEAFF.

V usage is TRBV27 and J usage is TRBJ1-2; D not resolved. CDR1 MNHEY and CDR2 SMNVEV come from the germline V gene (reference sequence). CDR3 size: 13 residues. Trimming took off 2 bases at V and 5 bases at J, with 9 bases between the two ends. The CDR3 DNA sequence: TGTGCCAGCAGTTTAAGAGAATCGTATGGCTACACCTTC. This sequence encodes CASSLRESYGYTF.